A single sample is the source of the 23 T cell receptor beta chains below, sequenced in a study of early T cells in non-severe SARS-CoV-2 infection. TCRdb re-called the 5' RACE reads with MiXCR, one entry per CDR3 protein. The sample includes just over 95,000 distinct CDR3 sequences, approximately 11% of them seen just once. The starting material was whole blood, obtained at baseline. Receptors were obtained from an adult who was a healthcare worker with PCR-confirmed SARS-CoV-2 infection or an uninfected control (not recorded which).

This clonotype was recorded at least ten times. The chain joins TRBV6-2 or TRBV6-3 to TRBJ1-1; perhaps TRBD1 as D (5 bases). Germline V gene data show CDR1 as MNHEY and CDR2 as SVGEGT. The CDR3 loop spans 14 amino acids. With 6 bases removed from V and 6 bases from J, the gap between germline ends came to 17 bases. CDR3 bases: TGTGCCAGCAGAACGCTCGTGGGCAGGGCTGAAGCTTTCTTT. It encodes CASRTLVGRAEAFF.

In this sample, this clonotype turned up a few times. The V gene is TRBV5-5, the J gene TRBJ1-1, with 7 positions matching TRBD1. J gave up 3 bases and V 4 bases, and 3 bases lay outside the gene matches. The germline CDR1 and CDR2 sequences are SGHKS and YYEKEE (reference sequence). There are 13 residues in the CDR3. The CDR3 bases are TGTGCCAGCAGCCACGACAGGGACACTGAAGCTTTCTTT. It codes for CASSHDRDTEAFF.

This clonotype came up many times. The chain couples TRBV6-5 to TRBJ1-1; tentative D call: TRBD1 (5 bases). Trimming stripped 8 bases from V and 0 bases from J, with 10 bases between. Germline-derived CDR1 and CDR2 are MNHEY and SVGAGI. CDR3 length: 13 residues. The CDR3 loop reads CASQTTVNTEAFF. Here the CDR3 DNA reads TGTGCCAGCCAGACGACAGTGAACACTGAAGCTTTCTTT.

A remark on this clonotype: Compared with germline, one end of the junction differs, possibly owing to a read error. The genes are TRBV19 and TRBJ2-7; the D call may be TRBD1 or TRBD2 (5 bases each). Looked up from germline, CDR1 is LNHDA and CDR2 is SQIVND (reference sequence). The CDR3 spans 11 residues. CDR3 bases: TGTGTCAGTGGGACGTATGGCGAGCAGTACTTC. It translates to CVSGTYGEQYF.

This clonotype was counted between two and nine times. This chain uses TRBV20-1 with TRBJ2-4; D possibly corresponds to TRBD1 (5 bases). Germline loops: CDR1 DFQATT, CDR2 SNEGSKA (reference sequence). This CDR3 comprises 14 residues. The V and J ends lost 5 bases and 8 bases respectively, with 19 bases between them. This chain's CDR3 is CSARALGKGDIQYF. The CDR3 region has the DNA TGCAGTGCTCGCGCCCTGGGCAAAGGGGACATTCAGTACTTC.

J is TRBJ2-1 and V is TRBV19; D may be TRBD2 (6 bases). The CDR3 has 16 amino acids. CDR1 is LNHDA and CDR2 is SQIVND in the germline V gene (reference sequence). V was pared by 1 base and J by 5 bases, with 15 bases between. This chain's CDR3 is CASSIVRGGADNEQFF. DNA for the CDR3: TGTGCCAGTAGTATAGTAAGGGGAGGCGCGGACAATGAGCAGTTCTTC.

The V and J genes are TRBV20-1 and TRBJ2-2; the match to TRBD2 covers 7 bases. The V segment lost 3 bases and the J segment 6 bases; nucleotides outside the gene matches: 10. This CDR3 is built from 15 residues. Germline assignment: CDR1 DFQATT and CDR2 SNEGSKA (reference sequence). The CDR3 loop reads CSASLRDYSPGELFF. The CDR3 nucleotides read TGCAGTGCTAGTCTCCGGGACTATTCTCCCGGGGAGCTGTTTTTT.

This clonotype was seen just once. This CDR3 reads CSVAPGSNQPQHF. The CDR3 DNA sequence: TGCAGCGTTGCGCCGGGGAGCAATCAGCCCCAGCATTTT. The chain couples TRBV29-1 to TRBJ1-5; D is undetermined. Looked up from germline, CDR1 is SQVTM and CDR2 is ANQGSEA. Trimming cost V 4 bases and J 1 base, with 8 bases left between them. The CDR3 totals 13 residues.

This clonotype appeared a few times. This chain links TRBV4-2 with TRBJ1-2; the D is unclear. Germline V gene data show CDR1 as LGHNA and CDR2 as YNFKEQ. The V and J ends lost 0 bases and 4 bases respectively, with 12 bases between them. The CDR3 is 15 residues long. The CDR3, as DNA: TGTGCCAGCAGCCAAGAATCGGCGGCAGCCTATGGCTACACCTTC. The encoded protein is CASSQESAAAYGYTF.

The CDR3 protein is CASSSGPTYEQYF. The CDR3 nucleotides read TGTGCCAGCAGTAGCGGGCCTACCTACGAGCAGTACTTC. The chain is built from TRBV28 and TRBJ2-7; TRBD2 might be the D (6 bases). Germline CDR1 and CDR2: MDHEN and SYDVKM. The CDR3 contains 13 residues. The V and J ends lost 5 bases and 2 bases respectively, with 10 bases between them.

The CDR3 sequence: CASSLWTDEQETQYF. CDR3 nucleotide sequence: TGTGCCAGCAGCCTTTGGACAGACGAACAAGAGACCCAGTACTTC. V is TRBV3-1 and J is TRBJ2-5; maybe TRBD1 (6 bases). Germline V lookup: CDR1 LGHDT, CDR2 YNNKEL (reference sequence). Trimming stripped 4 bases from V and 2 bases from J, with 14 bases between. The CDR3 is 15 residues long.

This CDR3 reads CASSYNHGEKLFF. In nucleotides, the CDR3 is TGTGCCAGCAGCTATAATCACGGTGAAAAACTGTTTTTT. V is TRBV7-9 and J is TRBJ1-4; no clear D. Trimming shortened V by 4 bases and J by 7 bases, and 10 bases separated the two germline ends. The CDR3 sequence is 13 residues long. Germline V gene sequence: CDR1 SEHNR, CDR2 FQNEAQ (reference sequence). Full variable domain (outside the CDR3, taken from reference TRBV7-9 and TRBJ1-4): DTGVSQNPRHKITKRGQNVTFRCDPISEHNRLYWYRQTLGQGPEFLTYFQNEAQLEKSRLLSDRFSAERPKGSFSTLEIQRTEQGDSAMYLCASSYNHGEKLFFGSGTQLSVL.

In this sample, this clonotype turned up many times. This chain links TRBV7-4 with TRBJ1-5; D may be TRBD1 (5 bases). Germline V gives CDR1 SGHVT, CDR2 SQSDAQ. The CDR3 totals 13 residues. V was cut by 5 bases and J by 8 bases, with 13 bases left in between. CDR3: CASSPPREEPQHF. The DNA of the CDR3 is TGTGCCAGCAGCCCGCCCAGGGAAGAGCCCCAGCATTTT.

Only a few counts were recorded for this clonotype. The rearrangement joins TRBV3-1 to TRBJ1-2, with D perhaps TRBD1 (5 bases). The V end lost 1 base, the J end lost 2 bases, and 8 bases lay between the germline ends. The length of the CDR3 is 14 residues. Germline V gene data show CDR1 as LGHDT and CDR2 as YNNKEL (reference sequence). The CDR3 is CASSQVDSNYGYTF. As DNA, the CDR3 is TGTGCCAGCAGCCAAGTAGACAGCAACTATGGCTACACCTTC.

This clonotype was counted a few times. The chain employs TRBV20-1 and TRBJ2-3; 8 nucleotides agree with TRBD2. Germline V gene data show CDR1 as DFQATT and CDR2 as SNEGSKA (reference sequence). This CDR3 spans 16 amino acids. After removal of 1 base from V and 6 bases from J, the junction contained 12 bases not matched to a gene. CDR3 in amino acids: CSARGRVGGVSDTQYF. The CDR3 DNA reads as TGCAGTGCTAGAGGCAGGGTCGGGGGGGTGTCGGATACGCAGTATTTT.

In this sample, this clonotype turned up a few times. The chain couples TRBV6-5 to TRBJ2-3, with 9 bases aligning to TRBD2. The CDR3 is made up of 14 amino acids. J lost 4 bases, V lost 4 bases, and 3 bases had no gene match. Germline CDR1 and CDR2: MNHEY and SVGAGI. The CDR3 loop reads CASSFAGGADTQYF. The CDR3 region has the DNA TGTGCCAGCAGTTTTGCGGGGGGGGCAGATACGCAGTATTTT.

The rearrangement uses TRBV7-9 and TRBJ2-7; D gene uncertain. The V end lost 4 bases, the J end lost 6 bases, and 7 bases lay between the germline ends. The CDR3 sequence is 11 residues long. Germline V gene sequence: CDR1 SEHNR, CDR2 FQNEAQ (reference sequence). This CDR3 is CASSSGPEQYF. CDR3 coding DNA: TGTGCCAGCAGCTCCGGGCCCGAGCAGTACTTC.

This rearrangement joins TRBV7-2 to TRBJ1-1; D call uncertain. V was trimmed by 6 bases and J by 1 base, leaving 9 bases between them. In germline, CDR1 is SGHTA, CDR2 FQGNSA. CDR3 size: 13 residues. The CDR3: CASSFTGNTEAFF. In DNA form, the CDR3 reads TGTGCCAGCAGTTTTACGGGGAACACTGAAGCTTTCTTT. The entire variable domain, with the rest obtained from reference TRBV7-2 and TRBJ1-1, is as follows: GAGVSQSPSNKVTEKGKDVELRCDPISGHTALYWYRQSLGQGLEFLIYFQGNSAPDKSGLPSDRFSAERTGGSVSTLTIQRTQQEDSAVYLCASSFTGNTEAFFGQGTRLTVV.

CDR3 sequence reads: CASSRTTSKGTDTQYF. The CDR3 bases are TGTGCCAGCAGCCGAACGACTAGCAAGGGAACAGATACGCAGTATTTT. The V and J genes are TRBV7-2 and TRBJ2-3; 7 positions match TRBD2. V dropped 5 bases and J dropped 3; count of bases not matched to a gene: 11. The CDR3 covers 16 residues. CDR1 is SGHTA and CDR2 is FQGNSA in the germline V gene. Filled out from reference TRBV7-2 and TRBJ2-3, the complete variable domain reads GAGVSQSPSNKVTEKGKDVELRCDPISGHTALYWYRQSLGQGLEFLIYFQGNSAPDKSGLPSDRFSAERTGGSVSTLTIQRTQQEDSAVYLCASSRTTSKGTDTQYFGPGTRLTVL.

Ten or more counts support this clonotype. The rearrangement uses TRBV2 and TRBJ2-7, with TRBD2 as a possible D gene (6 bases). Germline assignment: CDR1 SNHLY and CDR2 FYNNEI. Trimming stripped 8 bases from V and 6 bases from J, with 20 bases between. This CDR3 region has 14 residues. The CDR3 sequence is CASAVTQGGVEQYF. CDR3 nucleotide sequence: TGTGCCAGCGCCGTAACCCAGGGAGGAGTCGAGCAGTACTTC.

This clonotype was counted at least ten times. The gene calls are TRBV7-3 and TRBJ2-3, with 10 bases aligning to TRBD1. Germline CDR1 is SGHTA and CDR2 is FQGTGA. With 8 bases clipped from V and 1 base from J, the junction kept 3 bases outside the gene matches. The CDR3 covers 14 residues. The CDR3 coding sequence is TGTGCCAGCGCCGGGACAGGGGGCACAGATACGCAGTATTTT. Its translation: CASAGTGGTDTQYF.

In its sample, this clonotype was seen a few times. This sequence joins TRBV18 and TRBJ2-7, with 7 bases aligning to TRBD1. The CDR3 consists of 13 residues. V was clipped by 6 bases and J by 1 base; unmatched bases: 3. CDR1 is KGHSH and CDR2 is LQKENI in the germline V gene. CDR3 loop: CASSGDRSYEQYF. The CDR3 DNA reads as TGTGCCAGCTCGGGGGACAGATCCTACGAGCAGTACTTC.

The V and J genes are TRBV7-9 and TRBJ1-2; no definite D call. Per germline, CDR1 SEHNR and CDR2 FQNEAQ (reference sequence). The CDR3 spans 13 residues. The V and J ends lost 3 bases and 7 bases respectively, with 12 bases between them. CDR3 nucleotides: TGTGCCAGCAGCTTGGGTTTAGGTCGTGGCTACACCTTC. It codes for CASSLGLGRGYTF.